This TCR beta chain was sequenced during a study of cytomegalovirus exposure and HLA in healthy donors. Study-wide results and caveats: A later analysis linked a missense DCLRE1C variant to TCR beta V- and J-gene trimming.

CDR1 is MGHDK and CDR2 is SYGVNS in the germline V gene. The CDR3 loop spans 14 amino acids. V shed 0 bases and J shed 4 bases, with 9 bases lying between them. 60 Vbeta and 13 Jbeta primers were used in PCR. Assay: immunoSEQ multiplex PCR; the TCRdb copy retains only in-frame clones and omits some. The sample includes 15,000 to 20,000 clones, approximately 70% of them seen just once. Concerning this clone: Its target is unknown.

The V and J genes are TRBV25-1 and TRBJ1-1; D ambiguous. The sequencing sample was made of PBMCs. The clonotype originates from a man aged 18 to 35 in good health and CMV-seronegative. CDR3: CASSEYNFGTEAFF. CDR3 coding DNA: TGTGCCAGCAGTGAATATAACTTTGGCACTGAAGCTTTCTTT. The whole variable domain, remainder taken from reference TRBV25-1 and TRBJ1-1, is EADIYQTPRYLVIGTGKKITLECSQTMGHDKMYWYQQDPGMELHLIHYSYGVNSTEKGDLSSESTVSRIRTEHFPLTLESARPSHTSQYLCASSEYNFGTEAFFGQGTRLTVV.